Following are 28 T cell receptor beta chains from one sample sequenced in a study of blood T cell repertoires in COVID-19. Using immunoSEQ multiplex PCR, the repertoire was profiled, and TCRdb retains in-frame clones only, with some absent. The sample shows 190,000 or so clones, 85% to 90% of them seen only once. The sample taken for sequencing was peripheral blood. The receptors originated from a woman between 65 and 79 years old with acute or convalescent COVID-19.

This clone is a singleton in its sample. The chain uses TRBV10-2 and TRBJ2-2; perhaps TRBD2 as D (6 bases). From germline, CDR1 is WSHSY and CDR2 SAAADI. Trimming cost V 7 bases and J 0 bases, with 12 bases left between them. CDR3 length: 15 residues. Here the CDR3 DNA reads TGCGCCAGCATTGTACAGCGGGCGAACACCGGGGAGCTGTTTTTT. Translating it yields CASIVQRANTGELFF.

This clone was observed a single time. The V call is TRBV11-2, the J call TRBJ2-7; 8 nucleotides match TRBD2. Germline V CDR1 and CDR2: SGHAT, FQNNGV. The junction had 9 bases not matched to a gene; V was cut back by 5 bases and J by 0 bases. The CDR3 covers 16 residues. Here the CDR3 DNA reads TGTGCCAGCAGCGTGCCAGGTAGCGGGGCCTCCTACGAGCAGTACTTC. Its translation is CASSVPGSGASYEQYF. The variable domain in full, completed from reference TRBV11-2 and TRBJ2-7, reads EAGVAQSPRYKIIEKRQSVAFWCNPISGHATLYWYQQILGQGPKLLIQFQNNGVVDDSQLPKDRFSAERLKGVDSTLKIQPAKLEDSAVYLCASSVPGSGASYEQYFGPGTRLTVT.

The chain recombines TRBV19 with TRBJ1-6; a weak D match, TRBD1 (6 bases). Germline V gives CDR1 LNHDA, CDR2 SQIVND (reference sequence). The CDR3 consists of 15 residues. The V end lost 6 bases, the J end lost 6 bases, and 15 bases lay between the germline ends. The DNA for the CDR3 is TGTGCCAGTAGGTCATGGACAGAACGTAATTCACCCCTCCACTTT. It specifies CASRSWTERNSPLHF.

A note on this clone: Other DNA sequences within the sample encode an identical CDR3. This rearrangement joins TRBV28 to TRBJ2-7, with 7 nucleotides matching TRBD2. This CDR3 contains 13 residues. The trim removed 6 bases at V and 4 bases at J, leaving 6 bases unmatched. Germline lookup yields CDR1 MDHEN and CDR2 SYDVKM. CDR3 sequence (DNA): TGTGCCAGCAGCCCGAGCGGGACGTACGAGCAGTACTTC. Its protein product is CASSPSGTYEQYF.

The rearrangement joins TRBV13 to TRBJ1-4; 7 bases agree with TRBD1. Per the germline V gene, CDR1 is PRHDT and CDR2 is FYEKMQ (reference sequence). This CDR3 spans 15 amino acids. J lost 5 bases, V lost 5 bases, and 8 bases had no gene match. CDR3 in amino acids: CASSPWDSPNEKLFF. The CDR3 DNA reads as TGTGCCAGCAGCCCCTGGGACAGCCCAAATGAAAAACTGTTTTTT.

The CDR3 protein is CASSIGNRGRNEKLFF. DNA for the CDR3: TGTGCCAGTAGTATAGGAAACAGGGGCCGTAATGAAAAACTGTTTTTT. The rearrangement links TRBV19 to TRBJ1-4; the match to TRBD1 covers 7 bases. The CDR3 loop spans 16 amino acids. Per germline, CDR1 LNHDA and CDR2 SQIVND (reference sequence). Trimming at V came to 1 base and at J to 4 bases, leaving 6 bases not matched to a gene.

The chain couples TRBV6-1 to TRBJ1-5, with 9 nucleotides matching TRBD1. The CDR3 runs 15 residues. Trimming removed 2 bases from V and 7 bases from J; junction bases left unmatched: 6. The germline V gene has CDR1 MNHNS and CDR2 SASEGT. The chain's CDR3 is CASSELGQGYQPQHF. In nucleotides, the CDR3 is TGTGCCAGCAGTGAATTAGGACAGGGGTACCAGCCCCAGCATTTT.

The sample holds one count of this clone. V gene TRBV6-2 or TRBV6-3 combines with J gene TRBJ1-5; 8 nucleotides agree with TRBD1. The junction had 5 bases not matched to a gene; V was cut back by 2 bases and J by 5 bases. From germline, CDR1 is MNHEY and CDR2 SVGEGT. This CDR3 region has 15 residues. CDR3 DNA sequence: TGTGCCAGCAGTTACAGCGGACAGGGATATCAGCCCCAGCATTTT. It encodes CASSYSGQGYQPQHF.

The chain uses TRBV4-3 and TRBJ1-2; maybe TRBD1 (6 bases). V was pared by 0 bases and J by 5 bases, with 16 bases between. CDR1 and CDR2 (germline): LGHNA, YSLEER. The CDR3 is 16 amino acids. This chain's CDR3 is CASSQDVGGQGYGYTF. CDR3 coding DNA: TGCGCCAGCAGCCAAGATGTCGGGGGGCAGGGGTATGGCTACACCTTC.

The J gene is TRBJ2-3, the V gene TRBV9, with 11 positions matching TRBD2. Per the germline V gene, CDR1 is SGDLS and CDR2 is YYNGEE. Losses at the gene ends were 4 bases for V and 2 bases for J; bases not matched to a gene: 15. This CDR3 comprises 19 residues. The CDR3 reads CASSFAGTSGVFNTDTQYF. The DNA for the CDR3 is TGTGCCAGCAGCTTCGCCGGGACTAGCGGAGTCTTTAACACAGATACGCAGTATTTT.

The chain links TRBV24-1 to TRBJ1-4; 8 positions match TRBD1. With V trimmed by 3 bases and J by 5 bases, 4 bases remained unmatched. CDR1 and CDR2 (germline): KGHDR, SFDVKD. The CDR3 has 15 amino acids. The CDR3 DNA reads TGTGCCACCAGTGATCCGGGACAGGCGAATGAAAAACTGTTTTTT. It encodes CATSDPGQANEKLFF.

The chain employs TRBV18 and TRBJ1-2, with a possible D match to TRBD1 (5 bases). V was trimmed by 6 bases and J by 5 bases, leaving 25 bases between them. The CDR3 spans 17 residues. The germline V gene has CDR1 KGHSH and CDR2 LQKENI. The CDR3 sequence: CASSLEPPDSRFYGYTF. The CDR3 region has the DNA TGTGCCAGCTCGCTCGAACCGCCTGACAGTCGATTTTATGGCTACACCTTC. Full variable domain (missing parts from reference TRBV18 and TRBJ1-2): NAGVMQNPRHLVRRRGQEARLRCSPMKGHSHVYWYRQLPEEGLKFMVYLQKENIIDESGMPKERFSAEFPKEGPSILRIQQVVRGDSAAYFCASSLEPPDSRFYGYTFGSGTRLTVV.

This chain joins TRBV19 and TRBJ2-3, with D unclear. Germline assignment: CDR1 LNHDA and CDR2 SQIVND (reference sequence). Between the trimmed V and J ends, which lost 4 bases and 0 bases, there was a span of 5 bases. The CDR3 loop spans 13 amino acids. As DNA, the CDR3 is TGTGCCAGTAGTACTATGAGCACAGATACGCAGTATTTT. The encoded protein is CASSTMSTDTQYF.

The chain recombines TRBV19 with TRBJ2-2, with 8 bases identical to TRBD1. The ends lost 4 bases at V and 1 base at J; junction bases unmatched: 2. The length of the CDR3 is 15 residues. In germline, CDR1 is LNHDA, CDR2 SQIVND (reference sequence). The CDR3 protein is CASSKGTGNTGELFF. DNA for the CDR3: TGTGCCAGTAGTAAAGGGACAGGGAACACCGGGGAGCTGTTTTTT.

The V call is TRBV18, the J call TRBJ1-1, with D perhaps TRBD1 (6 bases). CDR3 length equals 14 residues. V was shortened by 6 bases and J by 0 bases, with 11 bases between the two germline ends. From germline, CDR1 is KGHSH and CDR2 LQKENI. CDR3 bases: TGTGCCAGCTCGCCGGACAGATTGAACACTGAAGCTTTCTTT. Translated, it gives CASSPDRLNTEAFF.

V gene TRBV3-1 (or the pseudogene TRBV3-2) combines with J gene TRBJ1-1, with a tentative D call TRBD1 (6 bases). In germline, CDR1 is LGHDT, CDR2 YNNKEL (reference sequence). The length of the CDR3 is 14 residues. Trimming took 4 bases from V and 7 from J, leaving 16 bases between them. The CDR3 spells CASSPGMGAGEAFF. Here the CDR3 DNA reads TGTGCCAGCAGCCCAGGAATGGGGGCGGGTGAAGCTTTCTTT.

The DNA of the CDR3 is TGTGCCAGCAGCTTGGCGACTACTGTGAGCGGCTACACCTTC. This encodes CASSLATTVSGYTF. V is TRBV7-2 and J is TRBJ1-2; no reliable D call. This CDR3 has 14 residues. V was cut by 3 bases and J by 8 bases, with 16 bases left in between. Germline V gives CDR1 SGHTA, CDR2 FQGNSA. The variable domain in full, with the rest retrieved from reference TRBV7-2 and TRBJ1-2, is GAGVSQSPSNKVTEKGKDVELRCDPISGHTALYWYRQSLGQGLEFLIYFQGNSAPDKSGLPSDRFSAERTGGSVSTLTIQRTQQEDSAVYLCASSLATTVSGYTFGSGTRLTVV.

The V and J genes are TRBV7-9 and TRBJ2-7; 7 nucleotides line up with TRBD1. V lost 5 bases to trimming and J lost 4 bases; unmatched junction nucleotides: 11. CDR3 size: 15 residues. Per germline, CDR1 SEHNR and CDR2 FQNEAQ (reference sequence). As DNA, the CDR3 is TGTGCCAGCAGCCCACTGGGACAGTCCGGATACGAGCAGTACTTC. It translates to CASSPLGQSGYEQYF.

V and J are TRBV27 and TRBJ2-2; D uncertain. Germline CDR1 MNHEY, CDR2 SMNVEV (reference sequence). The CDR3 loop spans 11 amino acids. V was clipped by 6 bases and J by 6 bases, with 5 bases between them. The CDR3 nucleotides are TGTGCCAGCAGCTCTCCCGGGGAGCTGTTTTTT. Protein sequence: CASSSPGELFF.

The chain uses TRBV11-3 and TRBJ2-7; no firm D call. This CDR3 has 14 amino acids. V lost 4 bases and J 1 base, leaving 11 bases between the germline ends. Germline lookup yields CDR1 SGHNT and CDR2 YENEEA. CDR3: CASSSRRSSYEQYF. Written as DNA, the CDR3 is TGTGCCAGCAGCTCCCGCAGGTCTTCCTACGAGCAGTACTTC.

V is TRBV3-1 (or the pseudogene TRBV3-2) and J is TRBJ1-1, with D perhaps matching TRBD1 (5 bases). From germline, CDR1 is LGHDT and CDR2 YNNKEL (reference sequence). The germline V and J ends were trimmed by 5 bases and 4 bases, with 11 bases remaining between them. The CDR3 has 13 amino acids. The CDR3 region is CASSERQITEAFF. The CDR3 DNA reads TGTGCCAGCAGCGAGAGACAGATCACTGAAGCTTTCTTT.

V gene TRBV7-2 combines with J gene TRBJ1-3, with D possibly being TRBD1 (5 bases). Germline CDR1 is SGHTA and CDR2 is FQGNSA. The CDR3 has 15 residues. Trimming took 1 base from V and 4 from J, leaving 11 bases between them. CDR3 amino acids: CASSLGGLFGNTIYF. CDR3 coding DNA: TGTGCCAGCAGCTTAGGGGGACTCTTCGGAAACACCATATATTTT.

The chain carries TRBV25-1 and TRBJ2-5, with unresolved D. V was trimmed by 3 bases and J by 3 bases, leaving 17 bases between them. This CDR3 is built from 16 residues. Germline assignment: CDR1 MGHDK and CDR2 SYGVNS. As DNA, the CDR3 is TGTGCCAGCAGTGATCCGATTTCTGGCATTAAAGAGACCCAGTACTTC. It encodes CASSDPISGIKETQYF.

The chain is built from TRBV7-9 and TRBJ2-7; D perhaps matches TRBD2 (6 bases). V lost 5 bases and J 6 bases, leaving 23 bases between the germline ends. The CDR3 runs 16 residues. Germline loops: CDR1 SEHNR, CDR2 FQNEAQ (reference sequence). The CDR3 protein is CASSLTLGLGPSEQYF. CDR3 coding DNA: TGTGCCAGCAGCCTTACCTTGGGACTCGGGCCCTCCGAGCAGTACTTC.

The genes are TRBV7-9 and TRBJ1-1; the match to TRBD1 covers 7 bases. V shed 2 bases and J 2 bases; nucleotides not matched to a gene: 5. The V gene's germline CDR1 is SEHNR and CDR2 FQNEAQ (reference sequence). The CDR3 totals 15 residues. CDR3 in amino acids: CASSLRAGGNTEAFF. In nucleotides, the CDR3 is TGTGCCAGCAGCTTAAGAGCAGGGGGAAACACTGAAGCTTTCTTT.

This chain joins TRBV19 and TRBJ2-3; TRBD1 aligns across 9 bases. Per the germline V gene, CDR1 is LNHDA and CDR2 is SQIVND (reference sequence). V lost 4 bases to trimming and J lost 4 bases; unmatched junction nucleotides: 6. This CDR3 has 15 amino acids. CDR3 region: CASSTRTGASDTQYF. CDR3 in DNA: TGTGCCAGTAGTACCCGGACAGGGGCCTCAGATACGCAGTATTTT. The entire variable domain, with the rest obtained from reference TRBV19 and TRBJ2-3, is as follows: DGGITQSPKYLFRKEGQNVTLSCEQNLNHDAMYWYRQDPGQGLRLIYYSQIVNDFQKGDIAEGYSVSREKKESFPLTVTSAQKNPTAFYLCASSTRTGASDTQYFGPGTRLTVL.

The chain joins TRBV10-3 to TRBJ2-7; possible D gene TRBD2, 6 bases. Germline CDR1 and CDR2: ENHRY and SYGVKD. There are 16 residues in the CDR3. V lost 0 bases, J lost 0 bases, and 12 bases lay in between. The CDR3 nucleotides read TGTGCCATCAGTGAGTCGTGGCGGGGTATCTCCTACGAGCAGTACTTC. This gives the protein CAISESWRGISYEQYF.

CDR3 region: CASSQAQRGAGRTQYF. The CDR3 DNA reads TGTGCCAGCAGCCAAGCGCAACGGGGGGCGGGGCGGACCCAGTACTTC. The V gene is TRBV3-1 (or the pseudogene TRBV3-2), the J gene TRBJ2-5; D is possibly TRBD2 (7 bases). Trimming cost V 1 base and J 7 bases, with 19 bases left between them. The CDR3 has 16 residues. Germline V CDR1 and CDR2: LGHDT, YNNKEL (reference sequence).